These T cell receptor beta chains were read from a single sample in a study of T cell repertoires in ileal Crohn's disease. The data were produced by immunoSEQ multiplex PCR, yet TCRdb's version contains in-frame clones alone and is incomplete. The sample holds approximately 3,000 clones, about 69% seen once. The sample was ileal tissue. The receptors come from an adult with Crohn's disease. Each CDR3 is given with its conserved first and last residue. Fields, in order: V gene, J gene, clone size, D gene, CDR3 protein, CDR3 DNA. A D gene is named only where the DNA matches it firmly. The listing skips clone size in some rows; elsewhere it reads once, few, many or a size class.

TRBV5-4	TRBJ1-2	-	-	CASSSLGRGGYTF	TGTGCCAGCAGCTCCTTGGGACGTGGTGGCTACACCTTC
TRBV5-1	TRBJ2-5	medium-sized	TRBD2	CASSPGTTQETQYF	TGCGCCAGCAGCCCGGGGACTACCCAAGAGACCCAGTACTTC
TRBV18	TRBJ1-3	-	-	CASSPSGAGNTIYF	TGTGCCAGCTCCCCCTCGGGGGCTGGAAACACCATATATTTT
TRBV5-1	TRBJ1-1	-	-	CASSPWGGASEAFF	TGCGCCAGCAGCCCCTGGGGAGGGGCCAGTGAAGCTTTCTTT
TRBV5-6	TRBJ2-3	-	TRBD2	CASRPPGLANTDTQYF	TGTGCCAGCAGACCACCGGGACTAGCGAACACAGATACGCAGTATTTT
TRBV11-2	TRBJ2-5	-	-	CASSRGSVETQYF	TGTGCCAGCAGCCGGGGCAGTGTGGAGACCCAGTACTTC
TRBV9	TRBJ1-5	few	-	CASSEAGGPNQPQHF	TGTGCCAGCAGCGAGGCAGGCGGTCCCAATCAGCCCCAGCATTTT
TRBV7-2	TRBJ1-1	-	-	CASSFVQDTEAFF	TGTGCCAGCAGCTTCGTCCAGGACACTGAAGCTTTCTTT
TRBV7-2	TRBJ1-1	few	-	CASSSVGGRTEAFF	TGTGCCAGCAGCTCAGTGGGGGGACGCACTGAAGCTTTCTTT
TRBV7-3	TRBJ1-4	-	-	CASSPGANEKLFF	TGTGCCAGCAGCCCAGGGGCTAATGAAAAACTGTTTTTT